Here is one TCR beta chain with its context. Its antigen remains unidentified. This sample was taken from a study of shared clonotypes between healthy human individuals. Study results and caveats: In this cohort, only blood was sampled, and tissue repertoires likely differ. Owing to a small donor count, the genetic and exposure-history diversity represented was limited.

The table came from immunoSEQ multiplex PCR; TCRdb's copy has only in-frame clones and leaves some out. The table lists around 530,000 clones, 70% to 80% of them singletons. The germline CDR1 and CDR2 sequences are PRHDT and FYEKMQ (reference sequence). This CDR3 is built from 14 residues. Losses at the gene ends were 5 bases for V and 8 bases for J; bases not matched to a gene: 8. Donors, without exception, were Caucasian adults residing in Nashville, Tennessee. The sample was PBMCs. The source of this sequence is a woman in her thirties or forties in good health. Some clones in this sample may be carry-over from other donors' samples. The chain has TRBV13 and TRBJ2-1, with 8 bases lining up with TRBD2. The CDR3 coding sequence is TGTGCCAGCAGCAGGGGACTAGATGGGTATGAGCAGTTCTTC. This gives the protein CASSRGLDGYEQFF.